One sample yielded the 18 T cell receptor beta chains listed below, sequenced in a study of T cell changes during pregnancy in multiple sclerosis. Assay used: immunoSEQ multiplex PCR; TCRdb lists only in-frame clones, some missing. The profile shows 40,000 to 50,000 clones, 90% of them singletons. The sample in question was CD8+ T cells from peripheral blood mononuclear cells, obtained in the first trimester of pregnancy. These receptors were collected from a female donor with multiple sclerosis, enrolled in a pregnancy study.

V and J are TRBV13 and TRBJ1-5, with D uncertain. Germline lookup yields CDR1 PRHDT and CDR2 FYEKMQ (reference sequence). This CDR3 has 16 amino acids. The V gene lost 0 bases and the J gene lost 0 bases, with 9 bases spanning the gap. CDR3 DNA sequence: TGTGCCAGCAGCTTAGGCCGTCAGTATAGCAATCAGCCCCAGCATTTT. It is translated as CASSLGRQYSNQPQHF.

The chain recombines TRBV7-9 with TRBJ1-2, with D hard to call. V was cut by 1 base and J by 8 bases, with 14 bases left in between. The CDR3 totals 14 residues. Germline V gene data show CDR1 as SEHNR and CDR2 as FQNEAQ (reference sequence). The CDR3, as DNA: TGTGCCAGCAGCTTAGGGCCAGGTGGAAAGGGCTACACCTTC. Its translation: CASSLGPGGKGYTF.

The chain couples TRBV29-1 to TRBJ2-5; the D gene is possibly TRBD2 (5 bases). The V end lost 4 bases, the J end lost 0 bases, and 12 bases lay between the germline ends. Per the germline V gene, CDR1 is SQVTM and CDR2 is ANQGSEA. The CDR3 length is 14 residues. As DNA, the CDR3 is TGCAGCGTTGGTAGGCCGGGATACCAAGAGACCCAGTACTTC. It translates to CSVGRPGYQETQYF.

This rearrangement joins TRBV6-5 to TRBJ2-1; D perhaps matches TRBD2 (5 bases). The length of the CDR3 is 16 residues. The germline gives CDR1 MNHEY, CDR2 SVGAGI. The V and J ends lost 0 bases and 0 bases respectively, with 9 bases between them. CDR3 sequence: CASSYSSGSSYNEQFF. For the CDR3, the DNA is TGTGCCAGCAGTTACTCGAGCGGTAGCTCCTACAATGAGCAGTTCTTC.

V and J are TRBV7-2 and TRBJ2-3; possible D gene TRBD1, 5 bases. V lost 7 bases and J 3 bases, leaving 14 bases between the germline ends. CDR3 size: 14 residues. CDR1 SGHTA and CDR2 FQGNSA come from the germline V gene. CDR3 sequence: CASTPSDSTDTQYF. The CDR3 region has the DNA TGTGCCAGCACCCCCTCCGACAGTACAGATACGCAGTATTTT.

The V gene is TRBV14, the J gene TRBJ2-1, with D tentatively TRBD2 (5 bases). Germline CDR1 and CDR2: SGHDN and FVKESK. The CDR3 is 14 residues long. Trimming took 4 bases from V and 2 from J, leaving 9 bases between them. The CDR3 nucleotides are TGTGCCAGCAGCCCAGAGGGCCCCTACAATGAGCAGTTCTTC. Its translation is CASSPEGPYNEQFF.

J is TRBJ1-2 and V is TRBV4-3, with D possibly being TRBD1 (5 bases). This CDR3 spans 14 amino acids. The V end lost 0 bases, the J end lost 5 bases, and 10 bases lay between the germline ends. Germline V gives CDR1 LGHNA, CDR2 YSLEER. CDR3: CASSQERGGYGYTF. DNA of the CDR3: TGCGCCAGCAGCCAAGAACGGGGGGGGTATGGCTACACCTTC.

This chain links TRBV7-9 with TRBJ2-3; TRBD2 matches 11 bases. V lost 4 bases and J lost 3; bases outside the gene matches: 6. From germline, CDR1 is SEHNR and CDR2 FQNEAQ (reference sequence). The CDR3 totals 16 residues. The CDR3 loop is CASSYPSGGSTDTQYF. The CDR3 DNA follows: TGTGCCAGCAGCTATCCTAGCGGGGGGTCGACAGATACGCAGTATTTT.

This sequence joins TRBV6-5 and TRBJ1-1; no firm D call. The V gene lost 2 bases and the J gene lost 8 bases, with 9 bases spanning the gap. CDR1 MNHEY and CDR2 SVGAGI come from the germline V gene. The CDR3 totals 12 residues. This CDR3 reads CASSYGSREAFF. For the CDR3, the DNA is TGTGCCAGCAGTTACGGTTCCAGGGAAGCTTTCTTT.

This chain connects TRBV27 to TRBJ2-7, with TRBD2 as a possible D gene (6 bases). Looked up from germline, CDR1 is MNHEY and CDR2 is SMNVEV (reference sequence). This CDR3 is built from 14 residues. Trimming cost V 5 bases and J 2 bases, with 13 bases left between them. CDR3 region: CASSPEGPTYEQYF. In DNA form, the CDR3 reads TGTGCCAGCAGTCCGGAGGGACCGACCTACGAGCAGTACTTC.

This chain uses TRBV27 with TRBJ1-5, with 7 bases that match TRBD1. Per the germline V gene, CDR1 is MNHEY and CDR2 is SMNVEV (reference sequence). The CDR3 totals 14 residues. The ends lost 3 bases at V and 7 bases at J; junction bases unmatched: 6. CDR3 coding DNA: TGTGCCAGCAGTTTTGGAGGGGGCGGCCAGCCCCAGCATTTT. Translated, it gives CASSFGGGGQPQHF.

The chain recombines TRBV6-5 with TRBJ2-6, with TRBD1 matching 8 bases. Losses at the gene ends were 9 bases for V and 2 bases for J; bases not matched to a gene: 3. CDR1 and CDR2 from the germline V gene are MNHEY and SVGAGI. The length of the CDR3 is 14 residues. DNA of the CDR3: TGTGCCAGTTGGACAGGGACTGGGGCCAACGTCCTGACTTTC. Residues: CASWTGTGANVLTF.

This chain uses TRBV2 with TRBJ1-1, with D perhaps TRBD1 (5 bases). The CDR3 loop spans 14 amino acids. Germline V CDR1 and CDR2: SNHLY, FYNNEI. V was clipped by 7 bases and J by 2 bases, with 14 bases between them. The CDR3, as DNA: TGTGCCAGCAATGGGTTCGGGGGTAACACTGAAGCTTTCTTT. This gives the protein CASNGFGGNTEAFF. The complete variable domain, with remaining parts taken from reference TRBV2 and TRBJ1-1, reads EPEVTQTPSHQVTQMGQEVILRCVPISNHLYFYWYRQILGQKVEFLVSFYNNEISEKSEIFDDQFSVERPDGSNFTLKIRSTKLEDSAMYFCASNGFGGNTEAFFGQGTRLTVV.

The chain couples TRBV9 to TRBJ1-6; D is ambiguous. Germline V gene lookup returns CDR1 SGDLS and CDR2 YYNGEE. The CDR3 covers 15 residues. Deletions cut 2 bases from V and 9 bases from J, with 15 bases between. The CDR3 bases are TGTGCCAGCAGCGTCACCGGGATGCCCCCTTCACCCCTCCACTTT. This sequence encodes CASSVTGMPPSPLHF.

The rearrangement joins TRBV5-1 to TRBJ2-5; maybe TRBD2 (5 bases). Per the germline V gene, CDR1 is SGHRS and CDR2 is YFSETQ. V shed 4 bases and J shed 2 bases, with 15 bases lying between them. This CDR3 spans 15 amino acids. In nucleotides, the CDR3 is TGCGCCAGCAGCCCCCGAGCGGAAGCACAAGAGACCCAGTACTTC. Its protein is CASSPRAEAQETQYF.

V usage is TRBV6-5 and J usage is TRBJ1-1, with 9 bases that match TRBD1. The CDR3 sequence is 14 residues long. Trimming removed 8 bases from V and 5 bases from J; junction bases left unmatched: 9. In germline, CDR1 is MNHEY, CDR2 SVGAGI. The CDR3 region is CASGAGQGTTEAFF. In nucleotides, the CDR3 is TGTGCCAGCGGGGCAGGACAGGGGACGACTGAAGCTTTCTTT.

The rearrangement uses TRBV15 and TRBJ2-5; 8 nucleotides agree with TRBD2. The V gene's germline CDR1 is LNHNV and CDR2 YYDKDF (reference sequence). The V segment lost 0 bases and the J segment 5 bases; nucleotides outside the gene matches: 8. CDR3 length: 16 residues. The CDR3 nucleotides are TGTGCCACCAGCAGAGATCGGGGACTAGGGTCGGAGACCCAGTACTTC. As protein: CATSRDRGLGSETQYF.

V is TRBV15 and J is TRBJ2-5; D call uncertain. The CDR3 is 15 residues long. Germline CDR1 and CDR2: LNHNV and YYDKDF (reference sequence). The V end lost 5 bases, the J end lost 2 bases, and 15 bases lay between the germline ends. The CDR3 DNA reads as TGTGCCACCAGCGCGGTTGGCAGAGGACAAGAGACCCAGTACTTC. It translates to CATSAVGRGQETQYF.